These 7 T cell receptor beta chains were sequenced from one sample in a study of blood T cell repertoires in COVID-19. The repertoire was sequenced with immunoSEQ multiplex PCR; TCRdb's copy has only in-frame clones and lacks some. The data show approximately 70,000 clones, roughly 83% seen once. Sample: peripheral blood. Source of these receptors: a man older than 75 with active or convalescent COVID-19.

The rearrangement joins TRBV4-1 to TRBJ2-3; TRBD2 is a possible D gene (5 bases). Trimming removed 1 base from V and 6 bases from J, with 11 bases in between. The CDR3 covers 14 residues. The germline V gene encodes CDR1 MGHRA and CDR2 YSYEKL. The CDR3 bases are TGCGCCAGCAGCCAAGGACACGGGATGGATACGCAGTATTTT. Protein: CASSQGHGMDTQYF.

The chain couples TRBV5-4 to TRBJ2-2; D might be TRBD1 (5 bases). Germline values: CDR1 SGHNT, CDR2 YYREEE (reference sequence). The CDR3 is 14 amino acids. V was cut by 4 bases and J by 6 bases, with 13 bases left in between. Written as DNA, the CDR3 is TGTGCCAGCAGCCTCATGACAGCCCCCGGGGAGCTGTTTTTT. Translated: CASSLMTAPGELFF.

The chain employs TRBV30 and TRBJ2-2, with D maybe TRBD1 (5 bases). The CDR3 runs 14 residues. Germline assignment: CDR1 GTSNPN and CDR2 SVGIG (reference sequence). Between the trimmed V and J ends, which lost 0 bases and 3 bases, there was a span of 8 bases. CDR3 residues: CAWSVPGYTGELFF. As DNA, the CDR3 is TGTGCCTGGAGTGTACCAGGGTACACCGGGGAGCTGTTTTTT.

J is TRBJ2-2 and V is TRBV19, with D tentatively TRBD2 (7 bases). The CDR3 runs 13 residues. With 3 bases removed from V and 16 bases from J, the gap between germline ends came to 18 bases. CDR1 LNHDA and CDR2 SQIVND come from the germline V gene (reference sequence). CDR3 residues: CASSIAKGGEPFF. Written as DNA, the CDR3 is TGTGCCAGTAGTATTGCGAAAGGGGGGGAACCGTTTTTT.

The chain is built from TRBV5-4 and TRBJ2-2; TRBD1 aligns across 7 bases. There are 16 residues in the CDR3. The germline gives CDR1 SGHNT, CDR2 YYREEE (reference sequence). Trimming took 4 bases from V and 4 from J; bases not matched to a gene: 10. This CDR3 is CASSTGTAWGTGELFF. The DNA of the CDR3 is TGTGCCAGCAGCACCGGGACAGCCTGGGGCACCGGGGAGCTGTTTTTT.

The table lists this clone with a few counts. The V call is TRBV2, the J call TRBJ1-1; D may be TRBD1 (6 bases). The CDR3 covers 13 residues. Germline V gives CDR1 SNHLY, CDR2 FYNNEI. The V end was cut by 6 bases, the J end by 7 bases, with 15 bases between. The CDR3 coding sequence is TGTGCCAGCAGGCCGAGGGGGGAGGGTGAAGCTTTCTTT. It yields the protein CASRPRGEGEAFF.

The CDR3: CASSGRGPGELFF. Written as DNA, the CDR3 is TGTGCCAGCAGCGGAAGGGGGCCCGGGGAGCTGTTTTTT. The chain is built from TRBV9 and TRBJ2-2; 7 positions match TRBD1. V dropped 3 bases and J dropped 6; count of bases not matched to a gene: 2. The CDR3 runs 13 residues. Germline V CDR1 and CDR2: SGDLS, YYNGEE.